This TCR beta chain is drawn from a study of T-cell reconstitution after alpha-beta-depleted transplantation in children. Preparation of the TCRbeta library was carried out with unique molecular identifiers. TCRdb re-derived calls from the PCR reads in MiXCR, one entry per CDR3 protein. The sample has roughly 120,000 distinct CDR3 sequences, 23% seen once; the top ten hold under 12%. This clonotype was obtained from a male patient aged 2-15 years who had a stem cell transplant for chronic granulomatous disease, so the T cells may come from the graft donor. Sample: PBMCs, mostly from graft donor cells, taken 180 days after TCRalphabeta/CD19-depleted stem cell transplant.

For the CDR3, the DNA is TGTGCCAGCAGCCTCCAGATCAGGGAAAAAGGTTCACCCCTCCACTTT. Its protein is CASSLQIREKGSPLHF. The chain carries TRBV7-6 and TRBJ1-6; a possible D gene is TRBD1 (5 bases). V was cut by 5 bases and J by 9 bases, with 20 bases left in between. CDR1 is SGHVS, CDR2 FNYEAQ, per germline. The CDR3 consists of 16 residues.